This T cell receptor beta chain was recorded in a study of T cell responses to AZD1222 COVID-19 vaccine. V was pared by 5 bases and J by 5 bases, with 13 bases between. CDR3 length: 14 residues. CDR1 is MDHEN and CDR2 is SYDVKM in the germline V gene. Assay: immunoSEQ multiplex PCR; the TCRdb copy retains only in-frame clones and omits some. The repertoire holds roughly 140,000 clones, with approximately 90% as singletons. The sequence was obtained from an adult in good health. V gene TRBV28 combines with J gene TRBJ2-1; D remains unclear. The material sequenced was peripheral blood, taken on day 0 of AZD1222 vaccination. The CDR3 here is CASSPPFTHNEQFF. The CDR3, as DNA: TGTGCCAGCAGTCCGCCGTTTACCCACAATGAGCAGTTCTTC. Full variable domain (rest looked up from reference TRBV28 and TRBJ2-1): DVKVTQSSRYLVKRTGEKVFLECVQDMDHENMFWYRQDPGLGLRLIYFSYDVKMKEKGDIPEGYSVSREKKERFSLILESASTNQTSMYLCASSPPFTHNEQFFGPGTRLTVL.